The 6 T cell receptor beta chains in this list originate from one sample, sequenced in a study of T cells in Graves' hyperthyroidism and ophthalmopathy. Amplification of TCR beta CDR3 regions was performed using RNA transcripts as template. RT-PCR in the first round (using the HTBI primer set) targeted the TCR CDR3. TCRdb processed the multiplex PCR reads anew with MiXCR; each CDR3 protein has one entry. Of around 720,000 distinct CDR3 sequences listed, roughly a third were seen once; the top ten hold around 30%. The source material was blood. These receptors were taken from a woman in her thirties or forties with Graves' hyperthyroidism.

The CDR3 nucleotides read TGTGCCAGCAGTTCCTGGAGGAACTCTGGGGCCAACGTCCTGACTTTC. Protein product: CASSSWRNSGANVLTF. The V call is TRBV6-6, the J call TRBJ2-6, with D maybe TRBD2 (5 bases). V shed 4 bases and J shed 0 bases, with 10 bases lying between them. This CDR3 is built from 16 residues. In germline, CDR1 is MNHNY, CDR2 SVGAGI (reference sequence).

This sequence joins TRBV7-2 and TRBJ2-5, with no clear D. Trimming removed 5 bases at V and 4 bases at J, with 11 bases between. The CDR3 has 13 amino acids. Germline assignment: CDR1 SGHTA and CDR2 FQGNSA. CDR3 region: CASSAEPGETQYF. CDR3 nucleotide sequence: TGTGCCAGCAGCGCAGAACCGGGAGAGACCCAGTACTTC.

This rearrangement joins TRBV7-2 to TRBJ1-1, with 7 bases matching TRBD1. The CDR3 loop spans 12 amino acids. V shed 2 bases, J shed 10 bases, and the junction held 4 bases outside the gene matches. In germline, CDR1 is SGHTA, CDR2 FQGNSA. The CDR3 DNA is TGTGCCAGCAGCTTAACAGGGGCGGTAGCTTTCTTT. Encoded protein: CASSLTGAVAFF. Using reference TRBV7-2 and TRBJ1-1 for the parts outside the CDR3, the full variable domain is GAGVSQSPSNKVTEKGKDVELRCDPISGHTALYWYRQSLGQGLEFLIYFQGNSAPDKSGLPSDRFSAERTGGSVSTLTIQRTQQEDSAVYLCASSLTGAVAFFGQGTRLTVV.

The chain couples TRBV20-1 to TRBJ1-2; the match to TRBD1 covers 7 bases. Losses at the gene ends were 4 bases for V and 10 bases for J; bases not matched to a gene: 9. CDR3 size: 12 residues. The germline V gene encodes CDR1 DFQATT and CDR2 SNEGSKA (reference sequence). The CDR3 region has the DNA TGCAGTGCTAAAGGGGGCGGGGAAGTCTACACCTTC. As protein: CSAKGGGEVYTF.

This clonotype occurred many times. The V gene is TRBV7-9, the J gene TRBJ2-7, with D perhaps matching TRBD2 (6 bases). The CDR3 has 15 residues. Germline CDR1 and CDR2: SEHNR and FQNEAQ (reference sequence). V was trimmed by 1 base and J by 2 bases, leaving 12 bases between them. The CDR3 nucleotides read TGTGCCAGCAGCTTAGTTAGCCTAGCGACCTACGAGCAGTACTTC. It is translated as CASSLVSLATYEQYF.

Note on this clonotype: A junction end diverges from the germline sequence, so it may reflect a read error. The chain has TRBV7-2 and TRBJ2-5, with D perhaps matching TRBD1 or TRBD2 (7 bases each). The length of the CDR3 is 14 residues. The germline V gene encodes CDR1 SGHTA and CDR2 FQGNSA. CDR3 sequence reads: CASSLDQGGETQYF. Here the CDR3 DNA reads TGTGCCAGCAGTTTAGATCAGGGGGGGGAGACCCAGTACTTC.